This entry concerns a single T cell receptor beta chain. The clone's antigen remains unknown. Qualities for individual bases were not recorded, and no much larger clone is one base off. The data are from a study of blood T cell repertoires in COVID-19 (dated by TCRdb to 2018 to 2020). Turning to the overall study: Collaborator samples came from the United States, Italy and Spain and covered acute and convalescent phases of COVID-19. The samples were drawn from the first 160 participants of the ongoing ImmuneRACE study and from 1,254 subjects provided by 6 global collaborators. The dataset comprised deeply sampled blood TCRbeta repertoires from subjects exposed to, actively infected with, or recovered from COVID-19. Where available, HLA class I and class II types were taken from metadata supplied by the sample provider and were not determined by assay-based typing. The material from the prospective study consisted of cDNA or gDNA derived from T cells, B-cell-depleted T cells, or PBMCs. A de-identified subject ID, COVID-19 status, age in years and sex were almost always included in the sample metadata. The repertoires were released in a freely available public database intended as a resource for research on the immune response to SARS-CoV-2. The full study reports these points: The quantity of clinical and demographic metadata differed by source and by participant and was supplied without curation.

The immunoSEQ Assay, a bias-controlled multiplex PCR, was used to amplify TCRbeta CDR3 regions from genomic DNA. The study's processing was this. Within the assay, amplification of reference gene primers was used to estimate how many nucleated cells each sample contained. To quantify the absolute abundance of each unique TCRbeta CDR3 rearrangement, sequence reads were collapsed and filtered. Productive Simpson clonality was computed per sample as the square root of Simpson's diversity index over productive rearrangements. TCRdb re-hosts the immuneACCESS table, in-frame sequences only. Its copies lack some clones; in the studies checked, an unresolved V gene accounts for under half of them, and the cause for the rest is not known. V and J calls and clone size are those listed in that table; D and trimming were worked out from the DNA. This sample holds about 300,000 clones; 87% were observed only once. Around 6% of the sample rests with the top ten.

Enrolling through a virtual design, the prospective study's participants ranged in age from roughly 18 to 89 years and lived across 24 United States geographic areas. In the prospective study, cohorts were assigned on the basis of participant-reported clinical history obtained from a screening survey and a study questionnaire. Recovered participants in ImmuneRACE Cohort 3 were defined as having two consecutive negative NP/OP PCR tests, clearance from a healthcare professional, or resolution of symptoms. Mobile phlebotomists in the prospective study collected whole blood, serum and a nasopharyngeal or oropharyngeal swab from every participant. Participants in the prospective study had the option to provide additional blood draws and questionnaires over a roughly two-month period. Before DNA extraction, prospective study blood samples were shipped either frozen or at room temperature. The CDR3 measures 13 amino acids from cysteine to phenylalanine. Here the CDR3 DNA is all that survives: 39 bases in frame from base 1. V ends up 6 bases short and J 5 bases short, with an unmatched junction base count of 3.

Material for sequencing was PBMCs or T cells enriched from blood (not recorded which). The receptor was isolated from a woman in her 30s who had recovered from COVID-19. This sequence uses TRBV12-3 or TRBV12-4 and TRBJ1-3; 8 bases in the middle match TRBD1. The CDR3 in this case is CASRDRERNTIYF. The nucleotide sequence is TGTGCCAGCAGGGACAGGGAGAGAAACACCATATATTTT.